One and the same sample provided the 27 T cell receptor beta chains below, sequenced in a study of T cell responses to AZD1222 COVID-19 vaccine (dated by TCRdb to the early 2020s). Sample time point, as interpreted from the label and publication: baseline before first vaccination. Libraries were prepared through the immunoSEQ multiplex PCR assay. As stored in TCRdb, this immuneACCESS dataset retains in-frame rearrangements with V and J assigned. A fraction of the clones does not appear; measured against another copy, unresolved V genes explain less than half of the discrepancy, and the remainder lacks a known reason. This sample lists about 150,000 clones; around 94% were detected once. The ten largest clones take up over 1% of the sample. The sample consisted of peripheral blood, taken on day 0 of AZD1222 vaccination. Receptors were obtained from an adult in good health.

V and J are TRBV5-1 and TRBJ1-1, with 9 bases aligning to TRBD1. The CDR3 has 15 residues. Germline V gene data show CDR1 as SGHRS and CDR2 as YFSETQ. V trimming: 0 bases; J trimming: 5 bases; junction bases outside the gene matches: 5. The CDR3 DNA reads as TGCGCCAGCAGCTTGGTGGGGACAGGGTCGACTGAAGCTTTCTTT. It yields the protein CASSLVGTGSTEAFF.

The genes are TRBV19 and TRBJ1-2; D not certain. CDR1 is LNHDA, CDR2 SQIVND, per germline (reference sequence). This CDR3 is built from 13 residues. The germline V and J ends were trimmed by 6 bases and 4 bases, with 12 bases remaining between them. CDR3 coding DNA: TGTGCCAGTAGACGGACGAGGGTCTATGGCTACACCTTC. This gives the protein CASRRTRVYGYTF. Based on the CDR3 plus reference TRBV19 and TRBJ1-2, the full variable domain is DGGITQSPKYLFRKEGQNVTLSCEQNLNHDAMYWYRQDPGQGLRLIYYSQIVNDFQKGDIAEGYSVSREKKESFPLTVTSAQKNPTAFYLCASRRTRVYGYTFGSGTRLTVV.

This chain links TRBV2 with TRBJ2-5, with D perhaps matching TRBD1 (7 bases). Germline assignment: CDR1 SNHLY and CDR2 FYNNEI. The V and J ends lost 6 bases and 1 base respectively, with 15 bases between them. This CDR3 comprises 15 residues. The CDR3, as DNA: TGTGCCAGCAGCCCAGGGGGGAGGCCCCAAGAGACCCAGTACTTC. This gives the protein CASSPGGRPQETQYF.

To note about this clone: This same CDR3 is encoded by further DNA sequences in the sample. The V and J genes are TRBV3-1 (or the pseudogene TRBV3-2) and TRBJ1-5, with D unclear. CDR1 is LGHDT and CDR2 is YNNKEL in the germline V gene (reference sequence). V gave up 0 bases and J gave up 5 bases, with 8 bases separating them. The CDR3 covers 14 residues. Here the CDR3 DNA reads TGTGCCAGCAGCCAAGAGGCGGGAGATCAGCCCCAGCATTTT. Translating gives CASSQEAGDQPQHF.

The V and J genes are TRBV10-2 and TRBJ1-2; D not resolved. The CDR3 covers 12 residues. Germline V CDR1 and CDR2: WSHSY, SAAADI. Trimming pared 6 bases from V and 7 bases from J, leaving 12 bases between. The CDR3, as DNA: TGCGCCAGCAGCGTCAGTGGAGGTGGCTACACCTTC. Translating it yields CASSVSGGGYTF.

DNA for the CDR3: TGTGCCATCAGTGAGTCGACGGTAGCTAACTATGGCTACACCTTC. This gives the protein CAISESTVANYGYTF. The chain employs TRBV10-3 and TRBJ1-2; no firm D call. This CDR3 is built from 15 residues. V was shortened by 0 bases and J by 0 bases, with 8 bases between the two germline ends. Germline assignment: CDR1 ENHRY and CDR2 SYGVKD.

The chain has TRBV19 and TRBJ2-1; D is tentatively TRBD1 or TRBD2 (5 bases each). The CDR3 has 17 amino acids. Trimming removed 5 bases from V and 2 bases from J, with 19 bases in between. Germline V gives CDR1 LNHDA, CDR2 SQIVND (reference sequence). CDR3 residues: CASSPTGRGRTYNEQFF. DNA of the CDR3: TGTGCCAGTAGTCCGACGGGTCGGGGCCGTACCTACAATGAGCAGTTCTTC.

The gene calls are TRBV5-1 and TRBJ1-4; 10 bases agree with TRBD1. V was clipped by 3 bases and J by 2 bases; unmatched bases: 7. There are 17 residues in the CDR3. Looked up from germline, CDR1 is SGHRS and CDR2 is YFSETQ. This CDR3 reads CASSWGQGRWTNEKLFF. The CDR3 coding sequence is TGCGCCAGCAGCTGGGGACAGGGGAGGTGGACTAATGAAAAACTGTTTTTT.

The V and J genes are TRBV7-2 and TRBJ2-3; no firm D call. CDR1 SGHTA and CDR2 FQGNSA come from the germline V gene. The CDR3 spans 13 residues. Trimming stripped 2 bases from V and 4 bases from J, with 7 bases between. The CDR3 nucleotides are TGTGCCAGCAGCTTAATCGGCGCAGATACGCAGTATTTT. This sequence encodes CASSLIGADTQYF.

V and J are TRBV19 and TRBJ1-4; D might be TRBD1 (5 bases). CDR1 and CDR2 (germline): LNHDA, SQIVND (reference sequence). V was trimmed by 6 bases and J by 7 bases, leaving 18 bases between them. The CDR3 is 15 residues long. In DNA form, the CDR3 reads TGTGCCAGTAGCCATCGACGGGGCGGAGGTGAAAAACTGTTTTTT. Translated, it gives CASSHRRGGGEKLFF.

The rearrangement links TRBV7-8 to TRBJ2-1; D perhaps matches TRBD2 (6 bases). Germline lookup yields CDR1 SGHVS and CDR2 FQNEAQ. The CDR3 runs to 16 residues. Trimming took off 8 bases at V and 0 bases at J, with 17 bases between the two ends. The CDR3 here is CASRNGGSSSYNEQFF. The CDR3 region has the DNA TGTGCCAGCCGTAACGGGGGATCTAGCTCCTACAATGAGCAGTTCTTC.

The chain recombines TRBV7-3 with TRBJ2-1, with TRBD2 identical over 7 bases. V lost 2 bases, J lost 10 bases, and 11 bases stayed unmatched. In germline, CDR1 is SGHTA, CDR2 FQGTGA. The CDR3 has 15 amino acids. CDR3 sequence reads: CASSLYVAGVREQFF. The CDR3 coding sequence is TGTGCCAGCAGCTTATATGTAGCGGGCGTTAGGGAGCAGTTCTTC.

This chain joins TRBV10-3 and TRBJ2-6; possibly TRBD1 for D (6 bases). Trimming removed 3 bases from V and 2 bases from J, with 8 bases in between. The length of the CDR3 is 15 residues. Germline V gene sequence: CDR1 ENHRY, CDR2 SYGVKD. DNA for the CDR3: TGTGCCATCAGTGAAACAGGGACTGGGGCCAACGTCCTGACTTTC. Residues: CAISETGTGANVLTF.

This sequence joins TRBV23-1 and TRBJ1-5; tentative D call: TRBD1 (5 bases). TRBV23-1 has ORF status, its function being uncertain. Trimming pared 3 bases from V and 6 bases from J, leaving 18 bases between. CDR3 size: 16 residues. CDR3 region: CASSQSNWWGSQPQHF. The CDR3 nucleotides are TGCGCCAGCAGTCAGTCTAACTGGTGGGGGAGTCAGCCCCAGCATTTT.

CDR3 in amino acids: CASSLSGGGNEKLFF. In DNA form, the CDR3 reads TGTGCCAGCAGTTTATCGGGGGGCGGTAATGAAAAACTGTTTTTT. V is TRBV28 and J is TRBJ1-4; the D gene is possibly TRBD1 (6 bases). Deletions cut 1 base from V and 4 bases from J, with 10 bases between. The CDR3 runs 15 residues. The germline V gene encodes CDR1 MDHEN and CDR2 SYDVKM.

This chain joins TRBV5-1 and TRBJ2-3; D is perhaps TRBD1 or TRBD2 (5 bases each). V lost 2 bases and J lost 2, with 18 bases in between. The CDR3 length is 17 residues. Looked up from germline, CDR1 is SGHRS and CDR2 is YFSETQ. The CDR3 DNA sequence: TGCGCCAGCAGCTTTTTCCGGGACGGCAAGAACACAGATACGCAGTATTTT. This codes for CASSFFRDGKNTDTQYF. Full variable domain (missing parts from reference TRBV5-1 and TRBJ2-3): KAGVTQTPRYLIKTRGQQVTLSCSPISGHRSVSWYQQTPGQGLQFLFEYFSETQRNKGNFPGRFSGRQFSNSRSEMNVSTLELGDSALYLCASSFFRDGKNTDTQYFGPGTRLTVL.

This chain uses TRBV7-8 with TRBJ1-2; 8 nucleotides match TRBD1. With 5 bases clipped from V and 8 bases from J, the junction kept 10 bases outside the gene matches. In germline, CDR1 is SGHVS, CDR2 FQNEAQ. This CDR3 has 14 residues. The CDR3: CASSPQQGALGYTF. In DNA, the CDR3 is TGTGCCAGCAGCCCTCAGCAGGGGGCCCTCGGCTACACCTTC.

This clone was seen once. The rearrangement links TRBV4-1 to TRBJ2-1; maybe TRBD2 (6 bases). CDR1 is MGHRA, CDR2 YSYEKL, per germline. The CDR3 has 15 residues. Trimming removed 4 bases at V and 0 bases at J, with 10 bases between. The CDR3 protein is CASSPTDYSYNEQFF. For the CDR3, the DNA is TGCGCCAGCAGCCCGACGGACTACTCCTACAATGAGCAGTTCTTC.

This clone was observed once. This chain connects TRBV2 to TRBJ1-2; 7 nucleotides agree with TRBD1. Losses at the gene ends were 6 bases for V and 5 bases for J; bases not matched to a gene: 6. The CDR3 covers 13 residues. Germline V gene lookup returns CDR1 SNHLY and CDR2 FYNNEI. The CDR3 coding sequence is TGTGCCAGCAGCGCCGGGACAGATTATGGCTACACCTTC. Protein product: CASSAGTDYGYTF.

The J gene is TRBJ1-1, the V gene TRBV4-1; no firm D call. This CDR3 has 16 amino acids. Germline V gene lookup returns CDR1 MGHRA and CDR2 YSYEKL. Trimming stripped 2 bases from V and 3 bases from J, with 16 bases between. CDR3 in amino acids: CASSQYGGGVDTEAFF. The CDR3 nucleotides read TGCGCCAGCAGCCAATACGGCGGCGGGGTGGACACTGAAGCTTTCTTT.

In nucleotides, the CDR3 is TGCGCCAGCAGCGGGGACCGTATAGTTTACACCTTC. It codes for CASSGDRIVYTF. The V and J genes are TRBV5-1 and TRBJ1-2; TRBD1 is a possible D gene (5 bases). CDR3 length equals 12 residues. The V gene lost 4 bases and the J gene lost 11 bases, with 15 bases spanning the gap. Germline CDR1 SGHRS, CDR2 YFSETQ.

The CDR3 sequence is CASSLRDTGELFF. CDR3 in DNA: TGTGCCAGCAGTCTCCGAGACACCGGGGAGCTGTTTTTT. The chain combines TRBV6-2 or TRBV6-3 with TRBJ2-2; no firm D call. Trimming stripped 5 bases from V and 3 bases from J, with 7 bases between. CDR1 is MNHEY, CDR2 SVGEGT, per germline. There are 13 residues in the CDR3.

V and J are TRBV7-8 and TRBJ1-5; D is ambiguous. The germline CDR1 and CDR2 sequences are SGHVS and FQNEAQ. The V end was cut by 4 bases, the J end by 0 bases, with 10 bases between. The CDR3 has 15 residues. This chain's CDR3 is CASSSPLDSNQPQHF. CDR3 coding DNA: TGTGCCAGCAGCTCCCCCCTGGATAGCAATCAGCCCCAGCATTTT.

The chain has TRBV7-9 and TRBJ2-5, with 10 positions matching TRBD2. The junction had 11 bases not matched to a gene; V was cut back by 5 bases and J by 5 bases. The germline gives CDR1 SEHNR, CDR2 FQNEAQ (reference sequence). The length of the CDR3 is 16 residues. CDR3 sequence reads: CASSPPGLASRETQYF. For the CDR3, the DNA is TGTGCCAGCAGCCCCCCGGGACTAGCGTCTCGCGAGACCCAGTACTTC.

This chain connects TRBV4-1 to TRBJ1-6; a weak D match, TRBD1 (5 bases). The germline CDR1 and CDR2 sequences are MGHRA and YSYEKL. The CDR3 loop spans 18 amino acids. The germline V and J ends were trimmed by 1 base and 3 bases, with 16 bases remaining between them. CDR3 coding DNA: TGCGCCAGCAGCCAAGGGTCTGGGGACCGAGTCTATAATTCACCCCTCCACTTT. Amino acids: CASSQGSGDRVYNSPLHF.

The CDR3 DNA reads TGCGCCAGCAGCCAAGCATGGCTCTCGAACACCGGGGAGCTGTTTTTT. This translates into CASSQAWLSNTGELFF. The chain joins TRBV4-1 to TRBJ2-2; D is unresolved. Trimming removed 1 base at V and 0 bases at J, with 9 bases between. This CDR3 region has 16 residues. Germline assignment: CDR1 MGHRA and CDR2 YSYEKL.

V is TRBV6-4 and J is TRBJ2-1; D is ambiguous. The germline V gene has CDR1 MRHNA and CDR2 SNTAGT. The CDR3 is made up of 14 amino acids. V lost 3 bases to trimming and J lost 6 bases, with 12 bases between them. The CDR3: CASSEGPGGNEQFF. CDR3 DNA: TGTGCCAGCAGTGAAGGACCGGGCGGCAATGAGCAGTTCTTC.